Following are 27 T cell receptor beta chains from one sample sequenced in a study of cytomegalovirus exposure and HLA in healthy donors (dated by TCRdb to the late 2010s). Receptor libraries were prepared by the immunoSEQ multiplex PCR assay. For the multiplex PCR, a mixture combining 60 forward primers for TCR Vbeta segments and 13 reverse primers for TCR Jbeta segments was used. TCRdb stores this immuneACCESS table with in-frame sequences only. Part of the clones is absent; in the studies checked, under half of the shortfall reflects unresolved V genes, and no reason is known for the rest. The sample table contains some 160,000 clones; only one count was recorded for around 80% of them. Of the sample, approximately 6.8% falls within the top ten clones. Sequenced material: PBMCs. Every receptor here comes from a male donor in good health and CMV-seropositive.

CDR3 sequence (DNA): TGTGCCATCAGTGAGCCGGTCCTCACTGAAGCTTTCTTT. Translating gives CAISEPVLTEAFF. The V gene is TRBV10-3, the J gene TRBJ1-1; D remains unclear. The CDR3 runs to 13 residues. Looked up from germline, CDR1 is ENHRY and CDR2 is SYGVKD. Trimming pared 2 bases from V and 4 bases from J, leaving 8 bases between.

The chain is built from TRBV6-6 and TRBJ1-5; maybe TRBD1 (6 bases). V was shortened by 6 bases and J by 3 bases, with 15 bases between the two germline ends. Looked up from germline, CDR1 is MNHNY and CDR2 is SVGAGI (reference sequence). CDR3 length equals 15 residues. CDR3 amino acids: CASRKETGFNQPQHF. CDR3 nucleotide sequence: TGTGCCAGCAGGAAAGAGACAGGATTCAATCAGCCCCAGCATTTT.

The V call is TRBV7-2, the J call TRBJ1-2; unclear D gene. CDR3 length: 12 amino acids. The germline V and J ends were trimmed by 0 bases and 8 bases, with 7 bases remaining between them. Germline V gene lookup returns CDR1 SGHTA and CDR2 FQGNSA. The CDR3 sequence is CASSLASGGYTF. The CDR3 nucleotides read TGTGCCAGCAGCTTAGCGTCGGGGGGCTACACCTTC.

The rearrangement uses TRBV14 and TRBJ2-3, with 11 nucleotides matching TRBD2. The CDR3 is made up of 17 amino acids. Germline CDR1 SGHDN, CDR2 FVKESK. V dropped 1 base and J dropped 5; count of bases not matched to a gene: 8. In DNA, the CDR3 is TGTGCCAGCAGCCAAGGGGATAGCGGGAGGGCCAGAGATACGCAGTATTTT. Translation gives CASSQGDSGRARDTQYF.

In this sample, this clone turned up once. Germline and junction disagree at one end, which may indicate a read error. The V gene is TRBV7-9, the J gene TRBJ2-7, with 7 bases aligning to TRBD2. Germline-derived CDR1 and CDR2 are SEHNR and FQNEAQ (reference sequence). The CDR3 has 16 amino acids. This CDR3 is CSSSREREGPSYEQYF. CDR3 bases: TGTTCCAGCAGCCGTGAAAGGGAGGGTCCTTCCTACGAGCAGTACTTC.

The chain couples TRBV7-2 to TRBJ2-7; the match to TRBD1 covers 9 bases. The germline V gene encodes CDR1 SGHTA and CDR2 FQGNSA. V gave up 4 bases and J gave up 3 bases; unmatched junction bases: 10. CDR3 length: 16 amino acids. The CDR3, as DNA: TGTGCCAGCAGCTCCTACCGGGACAGGGAGAACTACGAGCAGTACTTC. It codes for CASSSYRDRENYEQYF.

CDR3 nucleotides: TGTGCCATCACCATTAGCGGGAGCGATACGCAGTATTTT. Amino acids: CAITISGSDTQYF. The genes are TRBV10-3 and TRBJ2-3; 9 nucleotides align to TRBD2. Germline trimming cut 7 bases from V and 6 bases from J; bases unmatched to any gene: 5. The CDR3 is made up of 13 amino acids. Germline-derived CDR1 and CDR2 are ENHRY and SYGVKD.

The rearrangement uses TRBV9 and TRBJ2-1, with TRBD1 matching over 8 bases. The V segment lost 4 bases and the J segment 6 bases; nucleotides outside the gene matches: 6. From germline, CDR1 is SGDLS and CDR2 YYNGEE. The CDR3 consists of 14 residues. The CDR3 DNA reads as TGTGCCAGCAGCCCCTGGACAGGGCGCAATGAGCAGTTCTTC. Amino acids: CASSPWTGRNEQFF.

The chain couples TRBV10-3 to TRBJ1-5; perhaps TRBD1 as D (5 bases). The V gene's germline CDR1 is ENHRY and CDR2 SYGVKD. Trimming pared 6 bases from V and 7 bases from J, leaving 13 bases between. The CDR3 is made up of 13 amino acids. The CDR3 loop reads CAISPQGRQPQHF. The CDR3 DNA follows: TGTGCCATCAGCCCCCAGGGTCGCCAGCCCCAGCATTTT.

The gene calls are TRBV18 and TRBJ1-6; 7 bases align to TRBD1. V lost 1 base, J lost 7 bases, and 4 bases stayed unmatched. The germline gives CDR1 KGHSH, CDR2 LQKENI. CDR3 size: 15 residues. CDR3 sequence reads: CASSPQGAGNSPLHF. DNA of the CDR3: TGTGCCAGCTCACCACAGGGGGCAGGGAATTCACCCCTCCACTTT.

This clone was seen only a few times. The chain joins TRBV11-1 to TRBJ2-6; TRBD2 is a possible D gene (5 bases). Germline CDR1 reads SGHAT; CDR2 reads FQDESV (reference sequence). The CDR3 runs to 14 residues. V was clipped by 8 bases and J by 0 bases, with 8 bases between them. Here the CDR3 reads CASGRGSGANVLTF. The DNA for the CDR3 is TGTGCCAGCGGGAGAGGCTCTGGGGCCAACGTCCTGACTTTC.

This chain joins TRBV19 and TRBJ2-3, with 7 nucleotides matching TRBD2. Germline CDR1 is LNHDA and CDR2 is SQIVND (reference sequence). Losses at the gene ends were 1 base for V and 3 bases for J; bases not matched to a gene: 13. The CDR3 sequence is 18 residues long. CDR3 bases: TGTGCCAGTAGTATAGTCGGGAGGCTCGAAAAAACGACAGATACGCAGTATTTT. Residues: CASSIVGRLEKTTDTQYF.

The rearrangement links TRBV30 to TRBJ1-1; 7 nucleotides match TRBD1. Trimming cost V 4 bases and J 7 bases; bases outside gene matches: 9. This CDR3 has 13 residues. The V gene's germline CDR1 is GTSNPN and CDR2 SVGIG (reference sequence). CDR3: CAWKTGAIGEAFF. In DNA form, the CDR3 reads TGTGCCTGGAAAACAGGGGCAATCGGTGAAGCTTTCTTT.

This clone was observed once. CDR3 residues: CASRQDQETQYF. The CDR3 DNA reads as TGTGCCAGCCGACAGGATCAAGAGACCCAGTACTTC. The chain recombines TRBV10-3 with TRBJ2-5; a weak D match, TRBD1 (6 bases). Germline CDR1 is ENHRY and CDR2 is SYGVKD. Trimming took off 10 bases at V and 2 bases at J, with 11 bases between the two ends. This CDR3 region has 12 residues.

The rearrangement links TRBV28 to TRBJ1-5, with 7 bases fitting TRBD1. The V gene end was trimmed by 4 bases and the J gene end by 4 bases; junction bases not matched to a gene: 13. The CDR3 has 17 amino acids. Germline loops: CDR1 MDHEN, CDR2 SYDVKM. CDR3 bases: TGTGCCAGCAGTTCCACAGGGGAGCCAGATTTTAATCAGCCCCAGCATTTT. Translated: CASSSTGEPDFNQPQHF.

This clone has a handful of counts. V usage is TRBV6-1 and J usage is TRBJ2-5; 7 bases fit TRBD2. TRBJ2-7 explains the end of the DNA better; the J call may be wrong. Germline CDR1 and CDR2: MNHNS and SASEGT. The CDR3 has 14 residues. CDR3 sequence (DNA): TGTGCCAGCAGGCATACTAGCGCGCGGCGCGAGCAGTACTTC. This gives the protein CASRHTSARREQYF.

For this clone: An end of the junction does not agree with germline; a read error may underlie this. This chain links TRBV7-9 with TRBJ1-1; 7 bases fit TRBD1. The CDR3 runs 14 residues. Per the germline V gene, CDR1 is SEHNR and CDR2 is FQNEAQ (reference sequence). The CDR3 spells CSSSPLGTETEAFF. The CDR3 DNA follows: TGTTCCAGCAGCCCCCTCGGGACAGAGACTGAAGCTTTCTTT.

This clone has more than one count but fewer than ten. The rearrangement links TRBV11-3 to TRBJ2-5; D is uncertain. Germline CDR1 SGHNT, CDR2 YENEEA. CDR3 length equals 15 residues. V gave up 0 bases and J gave up 6 bases, with 14 bases separating them. This CDR3 is CASSLDEINLKTQYF. The CDR3 DNA sequence: TGTGCCAGCAGCTTAGATGAGATTAATCTGAAGACCCAGTACTTC.

V gene TRBV5-5 combines with J gene TRBJ1-1; tentatively, D is TRBD1 (6 bases). The V end was cut by 1 base, the J end by 1 base, with 11 bases between. The CDR3 loop spans 15 amino acids. Germline V gene lookup returns CDR1 SGHKS and CDR2 YYEKEE (reference sequence). The CDR3 region has the DNA TGTGCCAGCAGCTTGAATTTGGGGGCGAACACTGAAGCTTTCTTT. It specifies CASSLNLGANTEAFF.

This chain uses TRBV10-3 with TRBJ2-7, with 7 bases matching TRBD2. After removal of 8 bases from V and 2 bases from J, the junction contained 15 bases not matched to a gene. CDR1 is ENHRY, CDR2 SYGVKD, per germline. The CDR3 totals 16 residues. The CDR3 loop reads CAIHSGVKGTTYEQYF. The CDR3 region has the DNA TGTGCCATCCACAGCGGGGTAAAGGGAACAACCTACGAGCAGTACTTC.

The rearrangement uses TRBV19 and TRBJ2-7, with 9 bases aligning to TRBD1. J was trimmed by 3 bases and V by 6 bases; bases with no gene match: 6. This CDR3 is 14 amino acids long. Germline assignment: CDR1 LNHDA and CDR2 SQIVND (reference sequence). The CDR3 bases are TGTGCCAGTAGCCTCCGGGACAGGGTCTACGAGCAGTACTTC. Residues: CASSLRDRVYEQYF.

As to this clone: Mismatch with germline at one junction end may stem from a read error. This chain joins TRBV7-9 and TRBJ2-7, with D perhaps TRBD1 (5 bases). In germline, CDR1 is SEHNR, CDR2 FQNEAQ (reference sequence). CDR3 length equals 15 residues. In DNA form, the CDR3 reads TGTTCCAGCAGCTTTGGCGGACGGACATCTTACGAGCAGTACTTC. This codes for CSSSFGGRTSYEQYF. Drawing the rest from reference TRBV7-9 and TRBJ2-7, the complete variable domain is DTGVSQNPRHKITKRGQNVTFRCDPISEHNRLYWYRQTLGQGPEFLTYFQNEAQLEKSRLLSDRFSAERPKGSFSTLEIQRTEQGDSAMYLCSSSFGGRTSYEQYFGPGTRLTVT.

The rearrangement uses TRBV7-2 and TRBJ2-5; D is ambiguous. Between the trimmed V and J ends, which lost 0 bases and 1 base, there was a span of 9 bases. Germline V gives CDR1 SGHTA, CDR2 FQGNSA. CDR3 size: 15 residues. The CDR3 DNA sequence: TGTGCCAGCAGCTTAGCGCTGCAGCGCCAAGAGACCCAGTACTTC. Translated: CASSLALQRQETQYF.

This chain uses TRBV2 with TRBJ2-1; TRBD1 might be the D (5 bases). V was shortened by 2 bases and J by 7 bases, with 9 bases between the two germline ends. The CDR3 sequence is 13 residues long. The germline CDR1 and CDR2 sequences are SNHLY and FYNNEI. DNA of the CDR3: TGTGCCAGCAGTGAAAGTCAGGGTAATGAGCAGTTCTTC. Translated, it gives CASSESQGNEQFF. Full variable domain (rest looked up from reference TRBV2 and TRBJ2-1): EPEVTQTPSHQVTQMGQEVILRCVPISNHLYFYWYRQILGQKVEFLVSFYNNEISEKSEIFDDQFSVERPDGSNFTLKIRSTKLEDSAMYFCASSESQGNEQFFGPGTRLTVL.

The gene calls are TRBV27 and TRBJ2-3; 7 positions match TRBD2. This CDR3 has 17 residues. Looked up from germline, CDR1 is MNHEY and CDR2 is SMNVEV (reference sequence). With 0 bases clipped from V and 2 bases from J, the junction kept 8 bases outside the gene matches. Here the CDR3 reads CASSLSRGLADTDTQYF. The CDR3 DNA reads TGTGCCAGCAGTTTATCGAGGGGTCTAGCGGACACAGATACGCAGTATTTT.

This clone has a handful of counts. The chain recombines TRBV13 with TRBJ2-1; the D gene is possibly TRBD2 (6 bases). The germline V gene has CDR1 PRHDT and CDR2 FYEKMQ (reference sequence). Trimming removed 4 bases at V and 8 bases at J, with 12 bases between. The CDR3 loop spans 13 amino acids. In DNA form, the CDR3 reads TGTGCCAGCAGCTCGGGACTGGGCGATGAGCAGTTCTTC. Its translation is CASSSGLGDEQFF.

The chain joins TRBV28 to TRBJ2-2, with 15 bases aligning to TRBD2. Trimming removed 6 bases from V and 6 bases from J; junction bases left unmatched: 5. This CDR3 contains 16 residues. Per germline, CDR1 MDHEN and CDR2 SYDVKM. The CDR3 DNA reads TGTGCCAGCAGGACCTGGACTAGCGGGAGGGCCGGGGAGCTGTTTTTT. Its translation: CASRTWTSGRAGELFF.